The 10 T cell receptor beta chains below were found in one sample sequenced in a study of tissue T cells after allogeneic stem cell transplantation. Measured with immunoSEQ multiplex PCR; TCRdb has only the in-frame clones, and not every one. The data show roughly 45,000 clones, roughly four fifths seen once. Input material: sorted cells pooled from one or two spleens. The receptors shown here come from a pool of C57BL/6 mice in good health.

Worth noting for this clone: The germline and genes are mouse ones. The read comes to an end 1 residue before the CDR3 does, leaving the germline J gene to fill in the end. This rearrangement joins TRBV31 to TRBJ2-4; 8 nucleotides match TRBD2. The germline CDR1 and CDR2 sequences are GKSSPN and SITVG. Germline trimming cut 3 bases from V and 0 bases from J; bases unmatched to any gene: 5. The CDR3 spans 15 residues. The CDR3: CAWRNWGTSQNTLYF. The part of the CDR3 DNA that was read is TGTGCCTGGAGGAACTGGGGGACTAGTCAAAACACCTTGTAC. Complete variable domain (other parts from reference TRBV31 and TRBJ2-4): AQTIHQWPVAEIKAVGSPLSLGCTIKGKSSPNLYWYWQATGGTLQQLFYSITVGQVESVVQLNLSASRPKDDQFILSTEKLLLSHSGFYLCAWRNWGTSQNTLYFGAGTRLSVL.

Concerning this clone: All gene names here are mouse names. The CDR3 is cut off 1 residue early in the read; its end comes from the germline J gene. The rearrangement uses TRBV3 and TRBJ2-1; 11 positions agree with TRBD2. Unmatched junction bases numbered 7, after V lost 5 bases and J lost 4 bases. The CDR3 is 16 residues long. Germline-derived CDR1 and CDR2 are SNHLY and FYNGKV (reference sequence). CDR3 residues: CASSLGRTGGYAEQFF. Incomplete CDR3 DNA: TGTGCCAGCAGCCTAGGGAGGACTGGGGGGTATGCTGAGCAGTTC.

By share, this clone ranks as medium-sized. Gene names are the mouse ones. The missing CDR3 end, 1 residue past where the read stops, is filled in from the germline J gene. The chain combines TRBV2 with TRBJ2-7; 11 nucleotides line up with TRBD1. The junction had 3 bases not matched to a gene; V was cut back by 1 base and J by 4 bases. This CDR3 spans 15 amino acids. Germline V gene lookup returns CDR1 LGHNA and CDR2 YSYQKL. This CDR3 is CASSQAGTGGYEQYF. The DNA read from the CDR3 is TGTGCCAGCAGCCAAGCCGGGACAGGGGGATATGAACAGTAC.

With regard to this clone: Here the gene names and germline are mouse. The read terminates 1 residue before the CDR3 end, so the remaining end is supplied by the germline J gene. This chain joins TRBV1 and TRBJ2-3; 11 bases align to TRBD2. The CDR3 runs 15 residues. Germline V gene lookup returns CDR1 NSQYPW and CDR2 LRSPGD (reference sequence). The V gene end was trimmed by 1 base and the J gene end by 3 bases; junction bases not matched to a gene: 0. CDR3 region: CTCSAGTGGAETLYF. The covered CDR3 bases are TGCACCTGCAGTGCAGGGACTGGGGGGGCAGAAACGCTGTAT.

On this clone itself: The gene names given are mouse names. Sequencing ends 1 residue short of the CDR3 end; the germline J gene provides the rest. The chain links TRBV3 to TRBJ2-4, with 7 nucleotides matching TRBD2. V shed 1 base, J shed 1 base, and the junction held 2 bases outside the gene matches. Germline CDR1 and CDR2: SNHLY and FYNGKV (reference sequence). The CDR3 covers 15 residues. CDR3: CASSLDWGGQNTLYF. Partial CDR3 DNA: TGTGCCAGCAGCTTAGACTGGGGTGGTCAAAACACCTTGTAC.

About this clone itself: Genes here carry mouse names. The read finishes 1 residue shy of the CDR3 end, and the germline J gene is used to complete it. The rearrangement uses TRBV4 and TRBJ2-2; 9 bases are shared with TRBD2. CDR1 LGHDT and CDR2 YNNKQL come from the germline V gene (reference sequence). The CDR3 covers 15 residues. The J segment lost 4 bases and the V segment lost 5 bases, leaving 5 bases of the junction unmatched. CDR3 DNA, as far as it was read: TGTGCCAGCAGCGTGGACTGGGGCGGCACCGGGCAGCTCTAC. Its protein product is CASSVDWGGTGQLY. The whole CDR3 reads CASSVDWGGTGQLYF.

This clone was seen only a few times. Mouse germline and gene names are used. The sequence runs out 1 residue before the end of the CDR3; the remainder is reconstructed from the germline J gene. The genes are TRBV2 and TRBJ2-7; 8 bases line up with TRBD2. The CDR3 totals 14 residues. Trimming took 1 base from V and 2 from J; bases not matched to a gene: 1. Germline values: CDR1 LGHNA, CDR2 YSYQKL. CDR3 bases read: TGTGCCAGCAGCCAAGGGGGGGGGCCCTATGAACAGTAC. It yields the protein CASSQGGGPYEQY. The CDR3 as a whole reads CASSQGGGPYEQYF.

Comment on this clone: Mouse gene names apply. Read coverage stops 1 residue before the CDR3 terminus; the germline J gene supplies the remainder. The same CDR3 also results from other DNA sequences found in this sample. The genes are TRBV20 and TRBJ2-5; possible D gene TRBD2, 6 bases. Germline-derived CDR1 and CDR2 are GFQATS and STVNSAI. Deletions cut 3 bases from V and 6 bases from J, with 10 bases between. The length of the CDR3 is 12 residues. The CDR3 DNA, read in part, is TGTGGTGCTAGACTGGGAGGCGACACCCAGTAC. Residues: CGARLGGDTQY. The whole CDR3 is CGARLGGDTQYF.

About this clone itself: Genes and germline come from the mouse. The read stops 1 residue short of the end of the CDR3; the missing end is completed from the germline J gene. The chain employs TRBV12-1 and TRBJ1-4; TRBD1 might be the D (5 bases). Trimming shortened V by 0 bases and J by 3 bases, and 10 bases separated the two germline ends. Germline CDR1 is SGHSN and CDR2 is HYEKVE. The CDR3 totals 15 residues. The CDR3 loop reads CASSLGDSPNERLFF. The sequenced part of the CDR3 DNA is TGTGCCAGCTCTCTCGGGGACTCCCCCAACGAAAGATTATTT.

Comments on this clone: Gene labels here are mouse ones. The CDR3 extends 1 residue past the end of the read, so its final part is completed from the germline J gene. The V gene is TRBV4, the J gene TRBJ1-1; TRBD1 might be the D (6 bases). The CDR3 runs 14 residues. Per germline, CDR1 LGHDT and CDR2 YNNKQL (reference sequence). V was clipped by 3 bases and J by 4 bases, with 12 bases between them. The CDR3 sequence is CASSYWGRLTEVFF. CDR3 DNA, as far as it was read: TGTGCCAGCAGCTACTGGGGGCGACTCACAGAAGTCTTC.